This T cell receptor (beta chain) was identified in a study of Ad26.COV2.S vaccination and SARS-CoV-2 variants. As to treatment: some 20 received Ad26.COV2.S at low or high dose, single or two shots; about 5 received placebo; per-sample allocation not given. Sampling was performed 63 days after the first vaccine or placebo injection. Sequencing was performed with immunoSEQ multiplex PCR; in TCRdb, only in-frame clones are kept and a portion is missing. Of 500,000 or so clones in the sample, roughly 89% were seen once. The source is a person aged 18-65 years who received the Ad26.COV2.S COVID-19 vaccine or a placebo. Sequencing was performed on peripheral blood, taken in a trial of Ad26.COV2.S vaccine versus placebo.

The CDR3 sequence is CASSIAAYSNQPQHF. CDR3 DNA sequence: TGTGCCAGTAGTATAGCCGCTTATAGCAATCAGCCCCAGCATTTT. This chain links TRBV19 with TRBJ1-5; D remains unclear. The V end lost 1 base, the J end lost 0 bases, and 7 bases lay between the germline ends. Germline V gives CDR1 LNHDA, CDR2 SQIVND (reference sequence). This CDR3 is built from 15 residues. The complete variable domain, with remaining parts taken from reference TRBV19 and TRBJ1-5, reads DGGITQSPKYLFRKEGQNVTLSCEQNLNHDAMYWYRQDPGQGLRLIYYSQIVNDFQKGDIAEGYSVSREKKESFPLTVTSAQKNPTAFYLCASSIAAYSNQPQHFGDGTRLSIL.